This record looks at one T cell receptor beta chain sequence and its context. This sample also contains other DNA sequences that code for the same CDR3. The entry originates in a study of shared clonotypes between healthy human individuals. Across the whole study: Per donor, CD8 memory used one plate, CD8 naive used two, CD4 memory used three and CD4 naive used three.

Recent acute infections and vaccinations were absent in the healthy HIV-negative adult donors. Profiled with immunoSEQ multiplex PCR; TCRdb holds only in-frame clones, not every one. The table has nearly 1,000,000 clones, over 75% seen once. CDR3 length: 17 residues. Germline V gene data show CDR1 as LGHNA and CDR2 as YNFKEQ. Losses at the gene ends were 0 bases for V and 1 base for J; bases not matched to a gene: 6. Sequenced: memory CD4+ T cells sorted from blood. Subset reported: CD45RA-negative fraction. The chain uses TRBV4-2 and TRBJ2-3, with 8 bases fitting TRBD2. This receptor was identified in a man younger than 35 in good health. The CDR3 loop reads CASSQEVYGGGTDTQYF. CDR3 DNA: TGTGCCAGCAGCCAAGAAGTATACGGGGGGGGCACAGATACGCAGTATTTT.